This T cell receptor (beta chain) was identified during a study of beta chain features in type 1 diabetes (dated by TCRdb to 2016 to 2019). Regarding the complete study: Mean age, gender distribution, total cell number and subset yield did not differ between patients and healthy donors. A total of over 95,000,000 sorted cells were examined across all samples, and RNA yield correlated strongly with the number of cells per subset. In the study, TCRB repertoires of sorted circulating CD4+ T cell subsets from recently diagnosed type 1 diabetes patients were compared with those of matched healthy donors. Regulatory and stem cell-like memory subsets were obtained from only 8 patients and roughly 8 healthy donors, while naive and central memory subsets were obtained from all 30 or so donors. What the study reported, not specific to this receptor: HLA sub-analyses involved small numbers of individuals, so any influence of HLA type on TCRB rearrangement remained unresolved. Shorter templates might be favored by PCR, yet because patient and control samples were amplified and corrected together, any such skew would affect both groups equally. The naive, central memory and regulatory TCRB repertoires appeared to resemble one another more closely among patients than among healthy donors. Because cDNA was sequenced instead of genomic DNA, activated cells with high expression could be over-represented, although the groups did not differ in activation or CD3 levels. Patients with type 1 diabetes made fewer insertions and deleted more nucleotides at VDJ recombination sites, implying thymic rearrangement abnormalities. In all four CD4+ subsets, TCRB CDR3 length was moderately but significantly shorter in type 1 diabetes patients.

The entire isolated RNA was reverse transcribed using the High Capacity cDNA Reverse Transcription Kit, and thus expressed TCRB transcripts were sequenced. Deep immunoSEQ sequencing was applied to naive, central memory and regulatory T cell samples, giving an average of around 3.8 million total reads per sample. Sorted cells were lysed in RLT buffer and RNA was extracted with DNase-treated RNeasy Micro or Mini kits, depending on cell number. To prevent cross-contamination, each cell subset was processed individually, whereas patient and healthy donor samples were processed jointly. The immunoSEQ multiplex PCR was used to amplify TCRB sequences from cDNA, yielding 87-bp fragments that span the CDR3 region. Sequencing of the amplicons was performed on the Illumina HiSeq platform. The authors' pipeline ran thus. PCR bias was computationally corrected using synthetic template baselines, reads within Hamming distance 2 were collapsed, and singletons that could not be merged were discarded. Reads were aligned to IMGT to assign V, D and J genes, CDR3 length, and insertions or deletions at six rearrangement sites. Within each subset, clonotype counts were normalized to sorted cell number, and only after that were true diversity and Gini coefficients computed with the tcR R package. The overlap coefficient, calculated on TCRB nucleotide sequences, was used to quantify repertoire sharing. Out-of-frame TCRB sequences from naive cells were analyzed as a proxy for the pre-selection repertoire. Imported from immuneACCESS, the table was reduced by TCRdb to in-frame sequences with V and J called. These copies leave out some clones; in studies compared against another copy, an unresolved V gene accounts for under half, and the cause of the remainder is not known. That table supplies the V and J calls and clone size; D and trimming were determined from the DNA. The sample table holds hundreds of thousands of clones, of which 9.5% to 13% were seen once. The ten top clones hold approximately 0.015% of the sample.

A single peripheral blood draw of approximately 120 mL on average was collected from each donor into heparinised tubes. Using a panel that included CD45RO, CCR7, CD25, CD127, CD95 and CD27, naive, central memory, regulatory and stem cell-like memory CD4+ T cells were sorted on a BD FACSAria II. Purity was above 95% for every sorted population. PBMCs were separated immediately by Lymphoprep density gradient centrifugation and were stained directly, without being cultured. So that batch effects would be minimized, each experiment stained and sorted samples in pairs, pairing one healthy donor with one patient. V has 1 base trimmed and J has 4 bases trimmed; junction bases matching no gene number 2. CDR3 length: 13 amino acids, cysteine to phenylalanine. The retained sequence is limited to the CDR3, 39 bases, with the frame set at the first base. The germline V gene yields SQVTM for CDR1 and ANQGSEA for CDR2.

As concerns this clone: The clone's antigen remains unknown. The sample holds no much larger clone one base away, and base qualities are not on file.

The material sequenced was naive CD4+ T cells from blood. In the paper's terms, the cell subset or site label means: true naive CD4+ T cells. This chain joins TRBV29-1 to TRBJ2-7; TRBD1 matches 9 bases in the middle. The sequence came from a man aged 25-45 years with type 1 diabetes. The CDR3 protein: CSVEAGTGYEQYF. The DNA sequence is TGCAGCGTTGAAGCGGGGACAGGGTACGAGCAGTACTTC.